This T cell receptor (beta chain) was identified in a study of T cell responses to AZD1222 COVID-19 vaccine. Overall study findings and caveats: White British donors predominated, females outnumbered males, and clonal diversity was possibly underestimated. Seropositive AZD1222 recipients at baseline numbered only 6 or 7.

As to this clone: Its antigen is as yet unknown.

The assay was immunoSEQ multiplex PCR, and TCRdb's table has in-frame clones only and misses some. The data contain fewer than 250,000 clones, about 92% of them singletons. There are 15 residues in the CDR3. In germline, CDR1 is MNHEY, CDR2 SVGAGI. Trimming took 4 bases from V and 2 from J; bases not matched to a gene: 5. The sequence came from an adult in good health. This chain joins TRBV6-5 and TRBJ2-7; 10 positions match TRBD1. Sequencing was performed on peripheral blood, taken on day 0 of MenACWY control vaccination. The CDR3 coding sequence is TGTGCCAGCAGTTCTATGACAGGGGGCCCCTACGAGCAGTACTTC. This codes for CASSSMTGGPYEQYF.